A single sample gave rise to the 18 T cell receptor beta chains below, sequenced in a study of blood T cell repertoires in COVID-19. TCRdb's copy holds only in-frame clones and misses some; the assay was immunoSEQ multiplex PCR. The sample lists under 200,000 clones, approximately 81% occurring once. The specimen was peripheral blood. The receptors originated from a woman at least 80 years old with acute or convalescent COVID-19.

The gene calls are TRBV7-2 and TRBJ1-4; perhaps TRBD1 as D (5 bases). Trimming took off 6 bases at V and 3 bases at J, with 14 bases between the two ends. CDR3 length: 15 amino acids. Germline V lookup: CDR1 SGHTA, CDR2 FQGNSA. CDR3 sequence reads: CASSPRGRPNEKLFF. Here the CDR3 DNA reads TGTGCCAGCAGTCCGCGGGGCCGCCCTAATGAAAAACTGTTTTTT.

J is TRBJ2-1 and V is TRBV3-1 (or the pseudogene TRBV3-2), with TRBD2 matching over 10 bases. Germline V CDR1 and CDR2: LGHDT, YNNKEL (reference sequence). There are 16 residues in the CDR3. The V segment lost 4 bases and the J segment 6 bases; nucleotides outside the gene matches: 9. The CDR3 bases are TGTGCCAGCAGCCGACGACTAGCGGGCCACGTCAATGAGCAGTTCTTC. Its protein is CASSRRLAGHVNEQFF.

The V gene is TRBV9, the J gene TRBJ1-3; D gene uncertain. The germline V gene has CDR1 SGDLS and CDR2 YYNGEE. The CDR3 loop spans 11 amino acids. The V end lost 7 bases, the J end lost 2 bases, and 4 bases lay between the germline ends. In nucleotides, the CDR3 is TGTGCCAGCGCTACTGGAAACACCATATATTTT. Its protein is CASATGNTIYF.

The chain combines TRBV6-5 with TRBJ2-3; 8 bases are shared with TRBD2. Per germline, CDR1 MNHEY and CDR2 SVGAGI. The ends lost 7 bases at V and 7 bases at J; junction bases unmatched: 13. This CDR3 has 15 residues. CDR3 DNA: TGTGCCAGCAACCCCGGGAGCGGGAGAACAAATACGCAGTATTTT. It codes for CASNPGSGRTNTQYF.

The genes are TRBV6-5 and TRBJ2-7, with 9 nucleotides matching TRBD2. Germline V gene data show CDR1 as MNHEY and CDR2 as SVGAGI. The CDR3 loop spans 14 amino acids. The V segment lost 6 bases and the J segment 11 bases; nucleotides outside the gene matches: 14. Here the CDR3 reads CASRLAGESSGEYF. As DNA, the CDR3 is TGTGCCAGCAGATTAGCGGGAGAATCCAGTGGGGAGTACTTC.

This chain joins TRBV27 and TRBJ1-2; 8 bases agree with TRBD1. CDR3 length equals 13 residues. V lost 5 bases and J lost 7; bases outside the gene matches: 6. Germline values: CDR1 MNHEY, CDR2 SMNVEV (reference sequence). The chain's CDR3 is CASSPTGASGYTF. CDR3 in DNA: TGTGCCAGCAGTCCGACAGGGGCGAGTGGCTACACCTTC.

This clone appeared a few times. The CDR3 DNA reads as TGTGCCAGCACCGGACAGGCGTATCAGCCCCAGCATTTT. Its translation is CASTGQAYQPQHF. The rearrangement links TRBV2 to TRBJ1-5, with 7 bases that match TRBD1. With 7 bases clipped from V and 5 bases from J, the junction kept 5 bases outside the gene matches. Germline-derived CDR1 and CDR2 are SNHLY and FYNNEI. The CDR3 totals 13 residues.

The rearrangement links TRBV7-2 to TRBJ2-7; D is unresolved. The CDR3 extends over 12 amino acids. V shed 3 bases and J shed 3 bases, with 6 bases lying between them. CDR1 is SGHTA, CDR2 FQGNSA, per germline. CDR3 sequence (DNA): TGTGCCAGCAGCTTTAACGGCTACGAGCAGTACTTC. Protein: CASSFNGYEQYF.

This clone has a handful of counts. The chain recombines TRBV2 with TRBJ1-1, with no clear D. CDR1 is SNHLY, CDR2 FYNNEI, per germline. The CDR3 runs to 14 residues. This chain's CDR3 is CASLVAVRATEAFF. Here the CDR3 DNA reads TGTGCTTCTTTAGTGGCGGTTCGCGCCACTGAAGCTTTCTTT.

The chain carries TRBV9 and TRBJ2-5; possibly TRBD2 for D (5 bases). Germline CDR1 is SGDLS and CDR2 is YYNGEE. V lost 0 bases to trimming and J lost 4 bases, with 13 bases between them. The CDR3 has 15 residues. Written as DNA, the CDR3 is TGTGCCAGCAGCGTAGGTATTAGCGTCCGAGAGACCCAGTACTTC. Protein sequence: CASSVGISVRETQYF.

The chain links TRBV25-1 to TRBJ1-2; 12 bases fit TRBD1. The CDR3 runs to 15 residues. The ends lost 3 bases at V and 8 bases at J; junction bases unmatched: 7. CDR1 and CDR2 from the germline V gene are MGHDK and SYGVNS. Here the CDR3 DNA reads TGTGCCAGCAGTGACCGGGACAGGGGGCGGGAGGGCTACACCTTC. It is translated as CASSDRDRGREGYTF.

This clone was recorded a few times. This chain uses TRBV7-2 with TRBJ2-2; the match to TRBD1 covers 9 bases. Germline CDR1 reads SGHTA; CDR2 reads FQGNSA. This CDR3 is built from 16 residues. The ends lost 7 bases at V and 3 bases at J; junction bases unmatched: 9. In nucleotides, the CDR3 is TGTGCCAGCATCATACAGGGGGCCTATTACACCGGGGAGCTGTTTTTT. As protein: CASIIQGAYYTGELFF. Based on the CDR3 plus reference TRBV7-2 and TRBJ2-2, the full variable domain is GAGVSQSPSNKVTEKGKDVELRCDPISGHTALYWYRQSLGQGLEFLIYFQGNSAPDKSGLPSDRFSAERTGGSVSTLTIQRTQQEDSAVYLCASIIQGAYYTGELFFGEGSRLTVL.

This clone has just a few counts. Other DNA sequences in this sample translate to the same CDR3. This chain's CDR3 is CASRSSGSYEQYF. CDR3 nucleotide sequence: TGTGCCAGCAGGTCTAGCGGGAGCTACGAGCAGTACTTC. This chain connects TRBV27 to TRBJ2-7, with TRBD2 matching over 10 bases. The germline V gene has CDR1 MNHEY and CDR2 SMNVEV (reference sequence). This CDR3 contains 13 residues. The V and J ends lost 6 bases and 3 bases, in that order; junction bases with no gene match: 2.

This chain connects TRBV7-8 to TRBJ2-2; 8 bases match TRBD1. CDR1 is SGHVS, CDR2 FQNEAQ, per germline. With 2 bases clipped from V and 6 bases from J, the junction kept 8 bases outside the gene matches. The CDR3 covers 16 residues. DNA for the CDR3: TGTGCCAGCAGCTTATTGGGACAGGCAAGAGCCGGGGAGCTGTTTTTT. It translates to CASSLLGQARAGELFF.

The chain joins TRBV3-1 (or the pseudogene TRBV3-2) to TRBJ2-7; D may be TRBD1 (6 bases). The CDR3 is 15 amino acids. The germline CDR1 and CDR2 sequences are LGHDT and YNNKEL (reference sequence). V lost 5 bases, J lost 7 bases, and 21 bases lay in between. CDR3 DNA: TGTGCCAGCAGCAACCGACCGGGACAAGGGCCGGAGCAGTACTTC. It codes for CASSNRPGQGPEQYF.

In DNA, the CDR3 is TGTGCCAGCAGCAAAAATTCAGGGGGCGCGATCAATCAGCCCCAGCATTTT. The encoded protein is CASSKNSGGAINQPQHF. The chain combines TRBV3-1 (or the pseudogene TRBV3-2) with TRBJ1-5; 8 positions agree with TRBD1. Germline V gene data show CDR1 as LGHDT and CDR2 as YNNKEL (reference sequence). V shed 5 bases, J shed 3 bases, and the junction held 12 bases outside the gene matches. The CDR3 is 17 amino acids.

The chain joins TRBV30 to TRBJ1-4; maybe TRBD1 (5 bases). CDR1 and CDR2 from the germline V gene are GTSNPN and SVGIG (reference sequence). The CDR3 is 13 residues long. Trimming cost V 0 bases and J 7 bases, with 9 bases left between them. The CDR3 DNA is TGTGCCTGGAGTGTACAGGTGGTTGAAAAACTGTTTTTT. Translated: CAWSVQVVEKLFF.

This clone was seen once. The V call is TRBV7-8, the J call TRBJ2-7, with TRBD2 identical over 7 bases. Germline loops: CDR1 SGHVS, CDR2 FQNEAQ. The CDR3 sequence is 13 residues long. V trimming: 4 bases; J trimming: 1 base; junction bases outside the gene matches: 1. The CDR3 sequence is CASSWGGSYEQYF. The CDR3 DNA reads TGTGCCAGCAGCTGGGGGGGGTCCTACGAGCAGTACTTC.